This entry features one TCR beta chain sequence. Its antigen is not yet known. No clone much larger than this one lies a single base away; base qualities are absent. This was a case-control study nested in a cohort of healthcare workers in London, UK, who had nasopharyngeal swab PCR tests and blood samples taken every week. Healthcare workers were recruited between 23 and 31 March 2020, during the week of the UK lockdown, and were followed weekly for up to roughly 15 weeks. The data belong to a study of early T cells in non-severe SARS-CoV-2 infection (dated by TCRdb to about 2021). Study-level background: Bulk RNA from unsorted whole blood was used for TCR sequencing, so alpha and beta chains could not be paired. General findings and caveats noted by the study authors: VDJdb matching was skewed toward anti-spike CD8 responses and likely underestimated virus-specific expansions by missing private and CD4 specificities.

The library was generated by 5' RACE. Data came from a NextSeq 500. In the TCR library protocol, unique molecular identifiers were attached to individual cDNA molecules to correct for PCR bias and sequencing error. Both TCR alpha and beta chains were sequenced, and tight co-correlation was observed between alpha and beta sequence abundances in each sample. The original pipeline was this. Decombinator V4 was used to perform V gene, J gene and CDR3 annotation of TCR sequences. TCRs were defined as expanded if a significant change between any two time points was detected under a Poisson model with p below 0.0001. TCR abundances were normalised to the total number of TCRs sequenced per sample and were expressed as counts per million. TRAV1-2 paired with TRAJ12, TRAJ20 or TRAJ33 defined MAIT TCRs, while TRAV10 paired with TRAJ18 defined iNKT TCRs. A search of VDJdb, accessed on 1 November 2021, was run for TCRs annotated to CMV, EBV and SARS-CoV-2, with TCRs annotated for multiple antigens excluded. The public reads were reanalyzed by TCRdb: fastp trimming at Q25, MiXCR alignment, in-frame beta chains only. CDR3 protein duplicates are merged, each entry listing the most common genes and DNA. The V and J calls and clone size come from TCRdb's table, not from the authors' own analysis. Here the sample has tens of thousands of distinct CDR3 sequences; about 9.1% occur a single time. The ten largest clones take up around 4% of the sample.

Including cysteine and phenylalanine, the CDR3 has 12 amino acids. The sequence is cut down to CDR3 DNA, 36 bases in frame from base 1. From a lookup of the germline V gene, CDR1 and CDR2 are SQVTM and ANQGSEA. Ends trimmed: V by 6 bases, J by 1 base; bases unmatched to a gene: 2. Sequencing used whole blood. This clonotype was sampled from an adult who was a healthcare worker with PCR-confirmed SARS-CoV-2 infection or an uninfected control (not recorded which). The chain links TRBV29-1 with TRBJ2-7; 8 nucleotides in the junction match TRBD2. The DNA reads TGCAGCGTGCTAGCGGGTTCCTACGAGCAGTACTTC. It is translated as CSVLAGSYEQYF.